This T cell receptor (beta chain) appears in the sequencing data of a study of human T cells and chemical hapten exposure. Study observations and caveats: No shift was seen in TCRs above 1 in 1000 frequency with DPC sensitization.

Trimming cost V 2 bases and J 6 bases, with 7 bases left between them. From germline, CDR1 is SQVTM and CDR2 ANQGSEA. The CDR3 loop spans 11 amino acids. Individual cDNA molecules in this library carried unique molecular identifiers. Methods used by the authors: Per-sample TCR counts ranged from about 23,224 to 750,000, median around 96,000. TCRdb itself ran the 5' RACE reads through MiXCR, one entry per CDR3 protein. In this record, the V and J calls reflect TCRdb's handling and not the investigators' own analysis. Of some 150,000 distinct CDR3 sequences in the sample, around 4% were seen once. Many counts were recorded for this clonotype. As yet, its antigen is unknown. The study extracted total RNA from unfractionated whole blood.

The chain has TRBV29-1 and TRBJ1-1; D gene uncertain. The receptor was isolated from a female donor in good health. Here the CDR3 reads CSVENAAEAFF. The DNA for the CDR3 is TGCAGCGTTGAAAACGCGGCTGAAGCTTTCTTT.